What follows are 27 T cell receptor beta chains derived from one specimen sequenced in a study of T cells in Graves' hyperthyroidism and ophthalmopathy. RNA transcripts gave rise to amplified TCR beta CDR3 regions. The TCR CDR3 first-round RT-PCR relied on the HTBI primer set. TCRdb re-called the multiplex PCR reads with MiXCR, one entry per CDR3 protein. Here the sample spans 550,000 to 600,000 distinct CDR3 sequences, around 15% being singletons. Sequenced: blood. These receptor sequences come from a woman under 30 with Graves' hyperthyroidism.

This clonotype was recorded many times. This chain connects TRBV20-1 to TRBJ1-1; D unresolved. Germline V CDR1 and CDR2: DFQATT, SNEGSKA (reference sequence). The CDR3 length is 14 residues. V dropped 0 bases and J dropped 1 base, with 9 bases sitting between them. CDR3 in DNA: TGCAGTGCTAGAGATCCCGGGAAGAACACTGAAGCTTTCTTT. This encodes CSARDPGKNTEAFF.

In DNA, the CDR3 is TGCGCCAGCAGCCGACCGGGACCCACGCAGTATTTT. This gives the protein CASSRPGPTQYF. The genes are TRBV4-1 and TRBJ2-3; TRBD1 or TRBD2 may be the D gene (5 bases each). Germline CDR1 and CDR2: MGHRA and YSYEKL. V was pared by 4 bases and J by 9 bases, with 11 bases between. This CDR3 spans 12 amino acids.

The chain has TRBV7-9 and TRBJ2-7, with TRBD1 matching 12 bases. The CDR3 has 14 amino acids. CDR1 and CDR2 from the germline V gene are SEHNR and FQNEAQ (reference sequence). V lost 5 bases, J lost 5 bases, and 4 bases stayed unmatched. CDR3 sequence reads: CASSVGQGAHEQYF. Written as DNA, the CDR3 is TGTGCCAGCAGCGTGGGACAGGGGGCTCACGAGCAGTACTTC.

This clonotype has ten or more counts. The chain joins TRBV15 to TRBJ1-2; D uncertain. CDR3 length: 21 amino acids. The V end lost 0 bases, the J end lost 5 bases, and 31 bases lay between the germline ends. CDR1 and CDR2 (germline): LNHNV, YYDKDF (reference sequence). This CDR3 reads CATSRDRFGSANHVGGYGYTF. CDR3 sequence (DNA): TGTGCCACCAGCAGAGATCGCTTCGGTTCGGCAAACCACGTTGGTGGGTATGGCTACACCTTC.

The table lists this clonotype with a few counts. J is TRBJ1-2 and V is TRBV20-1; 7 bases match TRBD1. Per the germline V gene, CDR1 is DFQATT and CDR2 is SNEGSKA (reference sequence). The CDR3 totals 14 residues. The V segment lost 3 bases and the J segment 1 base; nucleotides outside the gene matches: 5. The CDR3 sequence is CSARGQQNNYGYTF. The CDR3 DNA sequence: TGCAGTGCTAGGGGACAGCAAAATAACTATGGCTACACCTTC.

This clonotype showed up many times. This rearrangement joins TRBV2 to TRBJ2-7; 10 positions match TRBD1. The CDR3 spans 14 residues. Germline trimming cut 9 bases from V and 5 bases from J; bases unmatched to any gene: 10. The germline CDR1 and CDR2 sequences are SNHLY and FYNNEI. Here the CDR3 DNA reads TGTGCCAGAACCGGGACAGGGGACGCCGACGAGCAGTACTTC. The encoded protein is CARTGTGDADEQYF.

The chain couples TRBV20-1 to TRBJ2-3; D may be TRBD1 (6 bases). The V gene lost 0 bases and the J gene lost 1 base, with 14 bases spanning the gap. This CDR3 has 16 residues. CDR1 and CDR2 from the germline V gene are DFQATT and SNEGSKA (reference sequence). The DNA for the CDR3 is TGCAGTGCTAGAGATTTCCAGAACAGGGGCACAGATACGCAGTATTTT. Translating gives CSARDFQNRGTDTQYF.

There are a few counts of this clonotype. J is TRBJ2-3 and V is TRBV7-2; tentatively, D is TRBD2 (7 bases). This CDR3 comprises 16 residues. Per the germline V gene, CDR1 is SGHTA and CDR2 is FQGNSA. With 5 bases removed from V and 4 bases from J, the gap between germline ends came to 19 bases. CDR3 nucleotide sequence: TGTGCCAGCAGCCCACCGGAGGGGGGGCCGTCAGATACGCAGTATTTT. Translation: CASSPPEGGPSDTQYF.

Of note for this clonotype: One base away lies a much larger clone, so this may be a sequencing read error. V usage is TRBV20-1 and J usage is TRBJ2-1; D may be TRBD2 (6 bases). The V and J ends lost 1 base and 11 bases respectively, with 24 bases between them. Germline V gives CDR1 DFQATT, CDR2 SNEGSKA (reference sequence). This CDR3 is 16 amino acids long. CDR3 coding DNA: TGCAGTGCTAGAGGGGGCTCGGGAGCATTCTTCGATAAGCAGTTCTTC. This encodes CSARGGSGAFFDKQFF.

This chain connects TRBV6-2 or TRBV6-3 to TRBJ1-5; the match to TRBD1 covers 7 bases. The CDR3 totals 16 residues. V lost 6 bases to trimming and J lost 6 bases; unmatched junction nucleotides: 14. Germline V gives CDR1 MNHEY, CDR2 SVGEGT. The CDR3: CASRNPEGRGGQPQHF. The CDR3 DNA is TGTGCCAGCAGGAACCCAGAGGGCAGGGGGGGTCAGCCCCAGCATTTT.

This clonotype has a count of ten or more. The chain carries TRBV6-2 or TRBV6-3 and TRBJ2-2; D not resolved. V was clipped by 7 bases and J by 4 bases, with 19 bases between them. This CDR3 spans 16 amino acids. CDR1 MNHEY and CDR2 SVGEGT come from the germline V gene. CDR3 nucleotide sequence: TGTGCCAGCATTATGAAACCGTGGACCTCCACCGGGGAGCTGTTTTTT. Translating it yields CASIMKPWTSTGELFF.

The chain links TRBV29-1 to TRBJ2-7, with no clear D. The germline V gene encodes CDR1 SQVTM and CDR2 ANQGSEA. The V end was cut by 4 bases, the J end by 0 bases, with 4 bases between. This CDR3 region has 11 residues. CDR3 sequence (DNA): TGCAGCGTTGGGTACTCCTACGAGCAGTACTTC. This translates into CSVGYSYEQYF.

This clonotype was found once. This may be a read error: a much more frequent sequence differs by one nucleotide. The CDR3 coding sequence is TGTGCCAGCAGTTTAAGCTTGCCGGGATCCTACAATGAGCAGCTCTTC. Protein: CASSLSLPGSYNEQLF. This rearrangement joins TRBV27 to TRBJ2-1; a possible D gene is TRBD2 (5 bases). Germline-derived CDR1 and CDR2 are MNHEY and SMNVEV (reference sequence). The CDR3 has 16 residues.

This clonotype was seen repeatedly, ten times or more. The CDR3 nucleotides read TGCAGTGCAAGACTAGCGGGAGTGGTAAACATTCAGTACTTC. It yields the protein CSARLAGVVNIQYF. The chain links TRBV20-1 to TRBJ2-4; 12 bases are a match to TRBD2. With V trimmed by 6 bases and J by 6 bases, 6 bases remained unmatched. The CDR3 totals 14 residues. Germline V gene lookup returns CDR1 DFQATT and CDR2 SNEGSKA (reference sequence).

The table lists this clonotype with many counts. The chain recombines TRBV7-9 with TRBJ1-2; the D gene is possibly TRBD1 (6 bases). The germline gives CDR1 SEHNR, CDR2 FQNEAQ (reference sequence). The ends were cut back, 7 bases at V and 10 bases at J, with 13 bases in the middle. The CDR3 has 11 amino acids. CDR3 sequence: CASTNRDNYTF. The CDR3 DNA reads TGTGCCAGCACCAACCGGGACAACTACACCTTC. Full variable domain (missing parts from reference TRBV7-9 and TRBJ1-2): DTGVSQNPRHKITKRGQNVTFRCDPISEHNRLYWYRQTLGQGPEFLTYFQNEAQLEKSRLLSDRFSAERPKGSFSTLEIQRTEQGDSAMYLCASTNRDNYTFGSGTRLTVV.

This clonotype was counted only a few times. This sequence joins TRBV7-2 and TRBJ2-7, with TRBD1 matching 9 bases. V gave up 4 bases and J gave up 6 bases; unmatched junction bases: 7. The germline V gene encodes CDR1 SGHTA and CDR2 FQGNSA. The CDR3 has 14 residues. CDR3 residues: CASSSSGTGIEQYF. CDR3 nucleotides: TGTGCCAGCAGCTCCTCCGGGACAGGGATCGAGCAGTACTTC.

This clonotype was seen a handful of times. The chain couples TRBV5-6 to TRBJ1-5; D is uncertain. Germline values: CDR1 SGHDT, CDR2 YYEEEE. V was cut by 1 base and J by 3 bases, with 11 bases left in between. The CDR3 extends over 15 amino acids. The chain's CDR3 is CASSLWPYYNQPQHF. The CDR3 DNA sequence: TGTGCCAGCAGCTTGTGGCCATACTACAATCAGCCCCAGCATTTT.

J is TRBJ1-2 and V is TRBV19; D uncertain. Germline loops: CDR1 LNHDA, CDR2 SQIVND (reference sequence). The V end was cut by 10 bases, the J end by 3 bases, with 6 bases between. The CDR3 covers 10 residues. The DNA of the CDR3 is TGTGCCACCCTGTACTATGGCTACACCTTC. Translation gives CATLYYGYTF.

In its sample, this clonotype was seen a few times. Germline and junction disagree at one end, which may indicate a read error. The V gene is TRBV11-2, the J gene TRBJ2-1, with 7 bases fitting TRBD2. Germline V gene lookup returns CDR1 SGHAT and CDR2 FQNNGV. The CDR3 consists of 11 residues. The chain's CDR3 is CASSAGREPFF. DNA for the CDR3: TGTGCCAGCAGCGCCGGGCGGGAGCCGTTCTTC.

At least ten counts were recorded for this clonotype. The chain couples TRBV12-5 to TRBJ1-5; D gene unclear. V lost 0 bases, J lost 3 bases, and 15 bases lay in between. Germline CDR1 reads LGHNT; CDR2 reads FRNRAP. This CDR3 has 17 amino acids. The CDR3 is CASGLVTAQVNNQPQHF. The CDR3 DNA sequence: TGTGCTAGTGGTTTGGTAACGGCGCAGGTTAACAATCAGCCCCAGCATTTT. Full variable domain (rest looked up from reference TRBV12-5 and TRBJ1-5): DARVTQTPRHKVTEMGQEVTMRCQPILGHNTVFWYRQTMMQGLELLAYFRNRAPLDDSGMPKDRFSAEMPDATLATLKIQPSEPRDSAVYFCASGLVTAQVNNQPQHFGDGTRLSIL.

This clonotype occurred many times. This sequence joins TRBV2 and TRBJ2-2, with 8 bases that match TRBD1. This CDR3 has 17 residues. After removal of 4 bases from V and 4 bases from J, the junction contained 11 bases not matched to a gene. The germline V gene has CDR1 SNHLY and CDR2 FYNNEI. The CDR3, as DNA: TGTGCCAGCAGTGTCGCAAGTCAGGGGGCGCGCACCGGGGAGCTGTTTTTT. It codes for CASSVASQGARTGELFF. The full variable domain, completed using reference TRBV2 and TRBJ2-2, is EPEVTQTPSHQVTQMGQEVILRCVPISNHLYFYWYRQILGQKVEFLVSFYNNEISEKSEIFDDQFSVERPDGSNFTLKIRSTKLEDSAMYFCASSVASQGARTGELFFGEGSRLTVL.

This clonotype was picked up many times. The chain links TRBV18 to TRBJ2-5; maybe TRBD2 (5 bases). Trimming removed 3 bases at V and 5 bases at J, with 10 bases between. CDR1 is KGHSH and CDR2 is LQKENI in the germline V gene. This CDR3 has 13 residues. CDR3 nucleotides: TGTGCCAGCTCACCGAAAGGGAGCGAGACCCAGTACTTC. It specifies CASSPKGSETQYF. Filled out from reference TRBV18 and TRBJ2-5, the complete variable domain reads NAGVMQNPRHLVRRRGQEARLRCSPMKGHSHVYWYRQLPEEGLKFMVYLQKENIIDESGMPKERFSAEFPKEGPSILRIQQVVRGDSAAYFCASSPKGSETQYFGPGTRLLVL.

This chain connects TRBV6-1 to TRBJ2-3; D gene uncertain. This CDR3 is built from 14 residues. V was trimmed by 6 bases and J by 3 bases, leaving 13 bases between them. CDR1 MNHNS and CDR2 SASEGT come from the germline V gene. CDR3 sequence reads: CASRSGSLTDTQYF. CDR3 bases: TGTGCCAGCAGGTCGGGTAGTCTTACAGATACGCAGTATTTT.

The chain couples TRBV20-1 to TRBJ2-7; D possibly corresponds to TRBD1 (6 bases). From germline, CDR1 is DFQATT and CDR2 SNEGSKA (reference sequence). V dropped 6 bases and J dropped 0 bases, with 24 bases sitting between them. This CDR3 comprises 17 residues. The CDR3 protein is CSALRDTLSASSYEQYF. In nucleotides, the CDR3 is TGCAGTGCCCTGAGGGACACCCTGAGCGCCTCCTCCTACGAGCAGTACTTC.

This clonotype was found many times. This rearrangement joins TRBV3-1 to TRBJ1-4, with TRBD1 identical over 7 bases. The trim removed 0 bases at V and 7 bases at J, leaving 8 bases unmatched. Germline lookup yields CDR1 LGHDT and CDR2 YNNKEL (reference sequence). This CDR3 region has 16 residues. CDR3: CASSQERAQGGEKLFF. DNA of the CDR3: TGTGCCAGCAGCCAAGAAAGGGCCCAGGGGGGTGAAAAACTGTTTTTT.

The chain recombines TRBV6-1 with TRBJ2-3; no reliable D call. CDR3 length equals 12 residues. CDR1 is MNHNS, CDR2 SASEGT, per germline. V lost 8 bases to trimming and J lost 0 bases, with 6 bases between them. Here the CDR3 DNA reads TGTGCCAGCTGGCGAAGCACAGATACGCAGTATTTT. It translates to CASWRSTDTQYF.

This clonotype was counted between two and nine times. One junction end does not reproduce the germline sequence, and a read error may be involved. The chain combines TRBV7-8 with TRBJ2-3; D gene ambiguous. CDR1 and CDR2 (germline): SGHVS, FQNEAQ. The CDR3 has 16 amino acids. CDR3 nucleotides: TGCGCCAGCAGCCAAGATCCCTACGGTAGGGCAGATACGCAGTATTTT. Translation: CASSQDPYGRADTQYF.